Below, 30 T cell receptor beta chains from the same sample are listed, as sequenced in a study of T cell repertoires in cytomegalovirus infection. The antigens these receptors bind are not known. TCRdb re-called the reads through MiXCR, storing one row per CDR3 protein. The profile shows fewer than 850,000 distinct CDR3 sequences, roughly 28% of them singletons. Sequences were derived from cultured CD8+ T cells from PBMCs, sampled from culture after CMV antigen stimulation. The source is a human donor in good health (CMV status not recorded). Some clones in this sample may be carry-over from other donors' samples.

J is TRBJ1-1 and V is TRBV27; D not resolved. Germline V CDR1 and CDR2: MNHEY, SMNVEV (reference sequence). V dropped 3 bases and J dropped 0 bases, with 14 bases sitting between them. The CDR3 is 16 residues long. The CDR3 spells CASSLTSRRMNTEAFF. CDR3 bases: TGTGCCAGCAGTTTGACTTCCAGGAGGATGAACACTGAAGCTTTCTTT.

The chain uses TRBV10-3 and TRBJ2-7, with TRBD1 as a possible D gene (5 bases). The CDR3 is 13 residues long. The V gene's germline CDR1 is ENHRY and CDR2 SYGVKD. Trimming cost V 3 bases and J 6 bases, with 12 bases left between them. In DNA form, the CDR3 reads TGTGCCATCAGTGACCAGCAGGGCTCCGAGCAGTACGTC. This translates into CAISDQQGSEQYV.

This clonotype has just a few counts. V gene TRBV27 combines with J gene TRBJ1-2; D might be TRBD1 (6 bases). Trimming cost V 2 bases and J 0 bases, with 10 bases left between them. The CDR3 is made up of 15 amino acids. CDR1 is MNHEY and CDR2 is SMNVEV in the germline V gene (reference sequence). In nucleotides, the CDR3 is TGTGCCAGCAGTTTACTGGGGGCGGCTAACTATGGCTACACCTTC. Translated, it gives CASSLLGAANYGYTF.

This clonotype was observed a few times. This chain joins TRBV15 and TRBJ2-3; 7 positions match TRBD2. V trimming: 7 bases; J trimming: 9 bases; junction bases outside the gene matches: 13. The CDR3 has 14 residues. Looked up from germline, CDR1 is LNHNV and CDR2 is YYDKDF (reference sequence). CDR3 region: CATTLGGSTMTQYF. The DNA for the CDR3 is TGTGCCACCACTCTGGGGGGGTCCACGATGACGCAGTATTTT.

This rearrangement joins TRBV6-6 to TRBJ2-7; 8 bases fit TRBD1. J was trimmed by 3 bases and V by 2 bases; bases with no gene match: 3. This CDR3 comprises 14 residues. The V gene's germline CDR1 is MNHNY and CDR2 SVGAGI (reference sequence). DNA for the CDR3: TGTGCCAGCAGTTACGGAGGGACAGGCTACGAGCAGTACGTC. Its translation: CASSYGGTGYEQYV.

V is TRBV9 and J is TRBJ2-1; 16 positions agree with TRBD2. The length of the CDR3 is 18 residues. The germline V gene encodes CDR1 SGDLS and CDR2 YYNGEE. J gave up 2 bases and V 3 bases, and 5 bases lay outside the gene matches. The CDR3: CASSERGTSGGAYNEQFF. The CDR3 region has the DNA TGTGCCAGCAGCGAGCGGGGGACTAGCGGGGGGGCCTACAATGAGCAGTTCTTC.

This clonotype was picked up a small number of times. The CDR3 spells CASSLTGGHTEAFF. In DNA, the CDR3 is TGTGCCAGCAGTTTGACAGGGGGCCACACTGAAGCTTTCTTT. This rearrangement joins TRBV27 to TRBJ1-1; 10 nucleotides match TRBD1. CDR3 size: 14 residues. CDR1 MNHEY and CDR2 SMNVEV come from the germline V gene (reference sequence). With 3 bases clipped from V and 3 bases from J, the junction kept 1 base outside the gene matches.

This chain links TRBV4-1 with TRBJ1-1; no clear D gene. Germline CDR1 reads MGHRA; CDR2 reads YSYEKL. Trimming stripped 1 base from V and 1 base from J, with 7 bases between. This CDR3 region has 14 residues. The CDR3 loop is CASSQAPANTEAFF. The CDR3 DNA sequence: TGCGCCAGCAGCCAAGCACCAGCGAACACTGAAGCTTTCTTT.

The V call is TRBV2, the J call TRBJ1-5; D ambiguous. There are 14 residues in the CDR3. Germline V gene lookup returns CDR1 SNHLY and CDR2 FYNNEI. V shed 6 bases and J shed 4 bases, with 13 bases lying between them. CDR3 coding DNA: TGTGCCAGCAGCCCGGCGGAGGATAATCAGCCCCAGCATTTT. Encoded protein: CASSPAEDNQPQHF.

V usage is TRBV5-4 and J usage is TRBJ2-3, with D uncertain. This CDR3 has 17 residues. The germline V gene has CDR1 SGHNT and CDR2 YYREEE (reference sequence). V was shortened by 4 bases and J by 2 bases, with 20 bases between the two germline ends. The CDR3 nucleotides are TGTGCCAGCAGCCCCCTGCCAGGAGCCACCATCACAGATACGCAGTATTTT. Translated, it gives CASSPLPGATITDTQYF.

DNA for the CDR3: TGTGCCAGCTCACCGGACGGACCTCTCTATGGCTACACCTTC. Its protein is CASSPDGPLYGYTF. This chain links TRBV18 with TRBJ1-2; D gene ambiguous. The CDR3 covers 14 residues. CDR1 KGHSH and CDR2 LQKENI come from the germline V gene. V was shortened by 3 bases and J by 4 bases, with 12 bases between the two germline ends.

As for this clonotype: A single base separates this from a much larger clone, so it may be a read error. The V and J genes are TRBV7-8 and TRBJ2-7, with D unclear. The germline gives CDR1 SGHVS, CDR2 FQNEAQ. The CDR3 is 12 amino acids. The DNA of the CDR3 is TGTGCCAACAGCTTAGGTCCCTACGAGCAGTACGTC. It codes for CANSLGPYEQYV.

Concerning this clonotype: A much larger clone differs by one base, so this may be a read error. The chain couples TRBV2 to TRBJ1-1, with D hard to call. CDR3 length: 12 amino acids. V was pared by 2 bases and J by 1 base, with 2 bases between. Germline assignment: CDR1 SNHLY and CDR2 FYNNEI. The CDR3 spells CASSERNTEAFF. CDR3 nucleotides: TGTGCCAGCAGTGAACGGAACACTGAAGCTTTCTTT. Full variable domain (rest looked up from reference TRBV2 and TRBJ1-1): EPEVTQTPSHQVTQMGQEVILRCVPISNHLYFYWYRQILGQKVEFLVSFYNNEISEKSEIFDDQFSVERPDGSNFTLKIRSTKLEDSAMYFCASSERNTEAFFGQGTRLTVV.

The CDR3 is CASSSPYSNQPQHF. The CDR3 nucleotides read TGTGCCAGCAGTTCCCCTTATAGCAATCAGCCCCAGCATTTT. The chain links TRBV27 to TRBJ1-5; no firm D call. The ends were cut back, 4 bases at V and 0 bases at J, with 7 bases in the middle. From germline, CDR1 is MNHEY and CDR2 SMNVEV (reference sequence). CDR3 length: 14 residues.

This clonotype showed up just a few times. The chain joins TRBV6-1 to TRBJ1-3, with D maybe TRBD1 (5 bases). The CDR3 is made up of 15 amino acids. V dropped 6 bases and J dropped 4 bases, with 16 bases sitting between them. CDR1 and CDR2 (germline): MNHNS, SASEGT. The DNA for the CDR3 is TGTGCCAGCAGAACACCCGGGACGCCAGGAAACACCATATATTTT. Amino acids: CASRTPGTPGNTIYF.

J is TRBJ2-1 and V is TRBV7-9; perhaps TRBD1 as D (5 bases). Trimming removed 5 bases at V and 0 bases at J, with 17 bases between. Per germline, CDR1 SEHNR and CDR2 FQNEAQ (reference sequence). The CDR3 length is 17 residues. Here the CDR3 reads CASSLPRRTFSYNEQFF. CDR3 sequence (DNA): TGTGCCAGCAGCCTGCCGAGGCGGACATTCTCCTACAATGAGCAGTTCTTC. The full variable domain, completed using reference TRBV7-9 and TRBJ2-1, is DTGVSQNPRHKITKRGQNVTFRCDPISEHNRLYWYRQTLGQGPEFLTYFQNEAQLEKSRLLSDRFSAERPKGSFSTLEIQRTEQGDSAMYLCASSLPRRTFSYNEQFFGPGTRLTVL.

This clonotype was seen a handful of times. CDR3 sequence (DNA): TGTGCCAGCAGTTTCGGGACAATCAATGAGCAGTTCTTC. Amino acids: CASSFGTINEQFF. This chain joins TRBV27 and TRBJ2-1; D is perhaps TRBD1 (6 bases). This CDR3 spans 13 amino acids. V dropped 3 bases and J dropped 6 bases, with 9 bases sitting between them. Germline V CDR1 and CDR2: MNHEY, SMNVEV (reference sequence).

V and J are TRBV10-3 and TRBJ2-7, with D uncertain. V was shortened by 4 bases and J by 2 bases, with 3 bases between the two germline ends. The CDR3 extends over 11 amino acids. Germline V gene sequence: CDR1 ENHRY, CDR2 SYGVKD. The CDR3 is CAISGTYEQYF. In DNA, the CDR3 is TGTGCCATCAGTGGGACCTACGAGCAGTACTTC.

This clonotype was picked up many times. V is TRBV5-1 and J is TRBJ2-2; 8 bases match TRBD1. This CDR3 region has 15 residues. The V segment lost 4 bases and the J segment 6 bases; nucleotides outside the gene matches: 8. In germline, CDR1 is SGHRS, CDR2 YFSETQ. The CDR3 sequence is CASSADRVRSGELFF. The CDR3 DNA follows: TGCGCCAGCAGCGCGGACAGGGTGAGGTCCGGGGAGCTGTTTTTT.

This clonotype showed up just a few times. The V gene is TRBV12-3 or TRBV12-4, the J gene TRBJ1-6; no clear D. V was cut by 6 bases and J by 3 bases, with 9 bases left in between. The CDR3 consists of 14 residues. CDR3 in DNA: TGTGCCAGCAGGACGTCTGGCTATAATTCACCCCTCCACTTT. Amino acids: CASRTSGYNSPLHF.

This clonotype was observed at least ten times. The V call is TRBV7-2, the J call TRBJ2-4; no clear D gene. CDR1 is SGHTA and CDR2 is FQGNSA in the germline V gene. The V end was cut by 2 bases, the J end by 5 bases, with 10 bases between. CDR3 size: 14 residues. The CDR3 coding sequence is TGTGCCAGCAGCTTACAGAGGACCCAAAACATTCAGTACTTC. It translates to CASSLQRTQNIQYF.

This clonotype was seen more than once but under ten times. V and J are TRBV7-8 and TRBJ1-2; D remains unclear. Germline CDR1 SGHVS, CDR2 FQNEAQ. This CDR3 has 15 residues. The V end was cut by 5 bases, the J end by 2 bases, with 15 bases between. The CDR3 coding sequence is TGTGCCAGCAGCCAAGGAGGGATCGGGAACTATGGCTACACCTTC. Its protein is CASSQGGIGNYGYTF.

The chain links TRBV28 to TRBJ2-3; no firm D call. CDR1 and CDR2 (germline): MDHEN, SYDVKM. The CDR3 extends over 14 amino acids. Between the trimmed V and J ends, which lost 3 bases and 2 bases, there was a span of 9 bases. CDR3 loop: CASSFPGYTDTQYF. The CDR3 bases are TGTGCCAGCAGTTTTCCAGGATACACAGATACGCAGTATTTT.

The chain uses TRBV7-9 and TRBJ2-1; the D gene is possibly TRBD2 (6 bases). The germline V and J ends were trimmed by 7 bases and 9 bases, with 28 bases remaining between them. The CDR3 has 17 residues. Germline V gene lookup returns CDR1 SEHNR and CDR2 FQNEAQ (reference sequence). Here the CDR3 reads CASTRLGQGLSTSEQFF. The CDR3 nucleotides read TGTGCCAGCACCCGCTTAGGACAAGGACTATCCACCAGTGAGCAGTTCTTC.

This clonotype was seen a handful of times. The gene calls are TRBV12-3 or TRBV12-4 and TRBJ2-5, with 8 bases lining up with TRBD2. CDR3 length equals 16 residues. Trimming took 7 bases from V and 5 from J; bases not matched to a gene: 15. The CDR3 loop is CASKSGGAGAWETQYF. Here the CDR3 DNA reads TGTGCCAGCAAGTCCGGGGGAGCGGGGGCTTGGGAGACCCAGTACTTC.

The rearrangement joins TRBV5-4 to TRBJ1-1; 8 bases match TRBD1. CDR1 is SGHNT, CDR2 YYREEE, per germline (reference sequence). The V gene end was trimmed by 4 bases and the J gene end by 8 bases; junction bases not matched to a gene: 4. This CDR3 comprises 12 residues. CDR3 DNA sequence: TGTGCCAGCAGCCGGGACAGGTTGGAAGCTTTCTTT. Protein sequence: CASSRDRLEAFF.

This clonotype has more than one count but fewer than ten. This chain links TRBV7-2 with TRBJ2-7; perhaps D is TRBD1 or TRBD2 (5 bases each). This CDR3 contains 13 residues. Trimming stripped 5 bases from V and 7 bases from J, with 15 bases between. Germline V gives CDR1 SGHTA, CDR2 FQGNSA. The CDR3 coding sequence is TGTGCCAGCAGCCACTCCGGGGCTATAGAGCAGTACTTC. As protein: CASSHSGAIEQYF. The full variable domain, with the rest looked up from reference TRBV7-2 and TRBJ2-7, is GAGVSQSPSNKVTEKGKDVELRCDPISGHTALYWYRQSLGQGLEFLIYFQGNSAPDKSGLPSDRFSAERTGGSVSTLTIQRTQQEDSAVYLCASSHSGAIEQYFGPGTRLTVT.

This clonotype was observed at least ten times. The genes are TRBV7-2 and TRBJ2-1; D remains ambiguous. Trimming took off 2 bases at V and 9 bases at J, with 17 bases between the two ends. CDR3 length: 15 amino acids. Germline V gene lookup returns CDR1 SGHTA and CDR2 FQGNSA. CDR3 protein: CASSLNALRAGEQFF. In DNA, the CDR3 is TGTGCCAGCAGCTTAAACGCCCTCCGAGCCGGTGAGCAGTTCTTC.

The CDR3 reads CASSQVGSPGKITDTQYF. The CDR3 bases are TGCGCCAGCAGCCAAGTGGGAAGTCCGGGGAAAATCACAGATACGCAGTATTTT. The gene calls are TRBV4-3 and TRBJ2-3, with a weak D call TRBD2 (5 bases). This CDR3 is 18 amino acids long. V shed 1 base and J shed 2 bases, with 19 bases lying between them. Germline V gene sequence: CDR1 LGHNA, CDR2 YSLEER.

V usage is TRBV19 and J usage is TRBJ1-5; D is possibly TRBD1 (5 bases). The CDR3 spans 14 residues. Trimming pared 8 bases from V and 5 bases from J, leaving 16 bases between. Germline V gene sequence: CDR1 LNHDA, CDR2 SQIVND (reference sequence). CDR3 nucleotides: TGTGCCAGTGACTCAGACAGCCCCGATCAGCCCCAGCATTTT. Amino acid sequence: CASDSDSPDQPQHF.